The 4 T cell receptor beta chains below come from one sample, sequenced in a study of Ad26.COV2.S vaccination and SARS-CoV-2 variants. Specified treatment: over 15 received Ad26.COV2.S at low or high dose, single or two shots; several received placebo; per-sample allocation not given. Sampling happened 63 days after the first vaccine or placebo injection. Method: immunoSEQ multiplex PCR; TCRdb's copy keeps in-frame clones and lacks some. The sample records more than 300,000 clones, approximately 90% being singletons. Specimen: peripheral blood, collected in a trial of Ad26.COV2.S vaccine versus placebo. The origin of the receptors is a person aged 18-65 years who received the Ad26.COV2.S COVID-19 vaccine or a placebo.

CDR3 protein: CASSSSGYYGYTF. DNA of the CDR3: TGTGCCAGCAGCTCGTCAGGGTACTATGGCTACACCTTC. The rearrangement joins TRBV7-9 to TRBJ1-2, with D possibly being TRBD1 (5 bases). V lost 4 bases and J lost 3, with 9 bases in between. The CDR3 has 13 residues. CDR1 is SEHNR and CDR2 is FQNEAQ in the germline V gene (reference sequence).

The CDR3 bases are TGTGCCAGCAGCTCCTCCGGGACAGGGGGCAGAGGCTACACCTTC. It specifies CASSSSGTGGRGYTF. V usage is TRBV7-2 and J usage is TRBJ1-2; 12 bases are a match to TRBD1. The CDR3 loop spans 15 amino acids. CDR1 is SGHTA, CDR2 FQGNSA, per germline. V shed 4 bases and J 8 bases; nucleotides not matched to a gene: 8.

This clone was seen a few times. The chain employs TRBV20-1 and TRBJ2-1; D gene uncertain. This CDR3 region has 10 residues. Germline assignment: CDR1 DFQATT and CDR2 SNEGSKA (reference sequence). With 0 bases removed from V and 9 bases from J, the gap between germline ends came to 3 bases. CDR3 sequence (DNA): TGCAGTGCTAGAGATGGTGAGCAGTTCTTC. Its translation: CSARDGEQFF.

CDR3 sequence (DNA): TGTGCCAGCGGTCCTAATTCCTACAATGAGCAGTTCTTC. Its translation: CASGPNSYNEQFF. The chain recombines TRBV3-1 (or the pseudogene TRBV3-2) with TRBJ2-1, with D unresolved. CDR3 length: 13 amino acids. Germline CDR1 and CDR2: LGHDT and YNNKEL (reference sequence). The germline V and J ends were trimmed by 8 bases and 1 base, with 9 bases remaining between them.